Reported below is one T cell receptor beta chain. These data are taken from a study of blood T cell repertoires in COVID-19. The CDR3 runs to 13 residues. V lost 3 bases to trimming and J lost 5 bases; unmatched junction nucleotides: 3. Germline lookup yields CDR1 SQVTM and CDR2 ANQGSEA. TCRdb's table, derived via immunoSEQ multiplex PCR, lists solely in-frame clones and lacks some. This sample has approximately 530,000 clones, with approximately 88% found just once. V usage is TRBV29-1 and J usage is TRBJ2-4; 8 bases match TRBD1. This clonotype originated in a woman aged 50 to 60 with COVID-19, enrolled during active disease. The specimen was peripheral blood. For the CDR3, the DNA is TGCAGCGTTGACGGACAGGGCCAAAACATTCAGTACTTC. As protein: CSVDGQGQNIQYF.